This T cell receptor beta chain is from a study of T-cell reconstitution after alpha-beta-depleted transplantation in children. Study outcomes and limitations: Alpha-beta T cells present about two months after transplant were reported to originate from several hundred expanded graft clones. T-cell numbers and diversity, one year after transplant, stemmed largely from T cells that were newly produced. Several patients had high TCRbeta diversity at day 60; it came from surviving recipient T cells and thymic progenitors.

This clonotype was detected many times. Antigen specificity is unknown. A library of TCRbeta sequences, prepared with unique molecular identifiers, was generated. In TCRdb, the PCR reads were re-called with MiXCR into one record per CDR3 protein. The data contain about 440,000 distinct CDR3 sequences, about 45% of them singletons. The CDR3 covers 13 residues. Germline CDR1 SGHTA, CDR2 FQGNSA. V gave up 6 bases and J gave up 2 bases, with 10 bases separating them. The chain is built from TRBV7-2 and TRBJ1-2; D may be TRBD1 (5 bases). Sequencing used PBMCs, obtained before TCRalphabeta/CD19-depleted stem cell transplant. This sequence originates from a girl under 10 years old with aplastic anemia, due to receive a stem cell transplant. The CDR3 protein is CASSGDGNYGYTF. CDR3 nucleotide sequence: TGTGCCAGCAGTGGGGACGGAAACTATGGCTACACCTTC.